These T cell receptor beta chains were read from a single sample in a study of response to subunit inactivated influenza vaccine. TCRdb called the RT-PCR reads again in MiXCR, with one record for every CDR3 protein. Here the sample spans roughly 650,000 distinct CDR3 sequences, 12% to 15% being singletons. The input for sequencing was PBMCs from blood, taken 14 to 15 days before vaccination. The origin of the receptors is a man aged 45-60 years who received an inactivated influenza vaccine. CDR3s include the opening cysteine and the closing phenylalanine or tryptophan. The D gene is left open where the match is weak. Size tells how often a clone was seen (once, few, many) or the class of an expanded clone, and some rows leave it out.

CDR3 protein	CDR3 DNA	D gene	J gene	CDR3 length	clone size	V gene
CASSPPGVYPGELFF	TGTGCCAGCAGCCCCCCGGGAGTGTACCCCGGGGAGCTGTTTTTT	-	TRBJ2-2	15	-	TRBV12-3/TRBV12-4
CASSLDRGELFF	TGTGCCAGCAGTTTGGACAGGGGGGAGCTGTTTTTT	TRBD1	TRBJ2-2	12	-	TRBV6-5
CASSVGGGLHTEAFF	TGCGCCAGCAGTGTAGGCGGAGGTTTACACACTGAAGCTTTCTTT	-	TRBJ1-1	15	few	TRBV10-2
CAWSASGYTGELFF	TGTGCCTGGAGTGCTAGCGGTTATACCGGGGAGCTGTTTTTT	TRBD2	TRBJ2-2	14	-	TRBV30
CASRRGAALERLTDTQYF	TGCGCCAGCAGGAGGGGTGCGGCTTTGGAGCGGCTCACAGATACGCAGTATTTT	-	TRBJ2-3	18	-	TRBV5-1
CASLGWVDTEAFF	TGTGCCAGCCTGGGTTGGGTGGACACTGAAGCTTTCTTT	-	TRBJ1-1	13	few	TRBV7-9
CSASGDRGFFYEQYF	TGCAGTGCTAGTGGGGACAGGGGCTTTTTCTACGAGCAGTACTTC	TRBD1	TRBJ2-7	15	few	TRBV20-1
CASTPGREYNDEQFF	TGTGCCAGCACCCCGGGGAGGGAGTATAACGATGAGCAGTTCTTC	TRBD2	TRBJ2-1	15	-	TRBV4-2
CASSLRQGANEQYF	TGTGCCAGCAGCTTAAGACAGGGTGCAAACGAGCAGTACTTC	TRBD1	TRBJ2-7	14	-	TRBV7-2
CASAGQGVRISYEQYF	TGTGCCAGCGCTGGACAGGGCGTTAGAATTTCCTACGAGCAGTACTTC	TRBD1	TRBJ2-7	16	few	TRBV2
CASSQWDQTLYF	TGTGCCAGCAGCCAATGGGACCAAACGCTATATTTT	-	TRBJ1-3	12	-	TRBV3-1
CASSRDRVEAFF	TGTGCCAGCTCACGGGACAGGGTAGAAGCTTTCTTT	TRBD1	TRBJ1-1	12	-	TRBV18
CASSQGTLRGRGYTF	TGCGCCAGCAGCCAAGGGACCCTCCGGGGAAGGGGCTACACCTTC	-	TRBJ1-2	15	many	TRBV4-3
CSAKDSLTQYF	TGCAGTGCTAAAGACAGTTTGACGCAGTATTTT	-	TRBJ2-3	11	many	TRBV20-1
CASSPRDSDEQYF	TGTGCCAGCAGCCCCCGGGACTCCGACGAGCAGTACTTC	-	TRBJ2-7	13	-	TRBV3-1
CASSLDGLPPGELFF	TGTGCCAGCAGCTTAGATGGACTCCCGCCCGGGGAGCTGTTTTTT	-	TRBJ2-2	15	-	TRBV7-2
CASSQYRGRLGNTIYF	TGTGCCAGCAGCCAGTACAGGGGGCGACTTGGAAACACCATATATTTT	TRBD1	TRBJ1-3	16	many	TRBV11-2
CASSESGTTIQFF	TGCGCCAGCAGTGAGTCGGGGACCACGATCCAGTTCTTC	-	TRBJ2-1	13	-	TRBV10-2
CASRSRGSGQPQHF	TGTGCCAGCAGGTCCAGGGGGTCTGGCCAGCCCCAGCATTTT	TRBD1	TRBJ1-5	14	-	TRBV6-2/TRBV6-3
CASRWRSPGAKNIQYF	TGTGCCAGCAGATGGAGGTCCCCGGGGGCCAAAAACATTCAGTACTTC	-	TRBJ2-4	16	few	TRBV5-6
CAIRKTGASTDTQYF	TGTGCCATCAGGAAGACAGGGGCCAGCACAGATACGCAGTATTTT	TRBD1	TRBJ2-3	15	-	TRBV10-3
CASSSQTPGEQYF	TGTGCCAGCAGCTCACAGACCCCTGGCGAGCAGTACTTC	-	TRBJ2-7	13	many	TRBV7-2
CATLQGAAYNEQFF	TGTGCCACCTTACAGGGGGCGGCCTACAATGAGCAGTTCTTC	TRBD1	TRBJ2-1	14	-	TRBV12-3/TRBV12-4
CSARPRQGLREQYF	TGCAGTGCTAGACCCCGACAGGGATTGCGGGAGCAGTACTTC	TRBD1	TRBJ2-7	14	many	TRBV20-1
CATSPAGTRRPQLFF	TGTGCCACATCCCCCGCCGGGACACGGCGTCCACAACTGTTTTTT	-	TRBJ1-4	15	few	TRBV10-3
CSAPWGSGLLTGELFF	TGCAGTGCTCCCTGGGGTAGCGGGCTCCTCACCGGGGAGCTGTTTTTT	TRBD2	TRBJ2-2	16	few	TRBV20-1
CASSARTGGADTQYF	TGTGCCAGCAGCGCACGGACAGGGGGCGCGGATACGCAGTATTTT	TRBD1	TRBJ2-3	15	-	TRBV7-8
CASSQVWDPTYEQYF	TGTGCCAGCAGCCAAGTTTGGGACCCCACCTACGAGCAGTACTTC	-	TRBJ2-7	15	few	TRBV3-1
CASKDSMNQPQHF	TGTGCCAGCAAAGACAGTATGAATCAGCCCCAGCATTTT	-	TRBJ1-5	13	many	TRBV6-1
CSASRGGDGYTF	TGCAGTGCTAGTAGGGGCGGGGATGGCTACACCTTC	-	TRBJ1-2	12	few	TRBV20-1
CASSPGWVEELFF	TGTGCCAGCAGCCCGGGGTGGGTCGAGGAGCTGTTTTTT	-	TRBJ2-2	13	-	TRBV11-2
CSARVLAGTYEQYF	TGCAGTGCTAGAGTGTTAGCGGGGACCTACGAGCAGTACTTC	TRBD2	TRBJ2-7	14	-	TRBV20-1
CASSLQGSGKNIQYF	TGTGCCAGCAGCCTACAGGGATCGGGCAAAAACATTCAGTACTTC	-	TRBJ2-4	15	-	TRBV3-1
CATSDGDREGYTF	TGTGCCACCAGTGATGGCGACAGGGAAGGCTACACCTTC	TRBD1	TRBJ1-2	13	-	TRBV24-1
CASSRTGQLGKSPLHF	TGTGCCAGCAGCCGTACCGGACAGCTCGGAAAATCACCCCTCCACTTT	-	TRBJ1-6	16	-	TRBV3-1
CSAARGENIQYF	TGCAGTGCTGCTAGGGGCGAAAACATTCAGTACTTC	-	TRBJ2-4	12	-	TRBV20-1